These 29 T cell receptor beta chains were sequenced from one sample in a study of blood T cell repertoires in COVID-19. Sequenced by immunoSEQ multiplex PCR; TCRdb stores in-frame clones only, minus some. The sample holds tens of thousands of clones; 83% are singletons and the top ten take roughly 5.7%. Sample: peripheral blood. These TCRs come from a human donor in a cohort sampled during active COVID-19.

V gene TRBV21-1 combines with J gene TRBJ2-5; the listed D gene, TRBD1, was not tested against the DNA. TRBV21-1 is listed as a pseudogene. CDR3 size: 15 residues. The CDR3 DNA follows: TGTGCCAGCAGCATATCCGGGACAGGGGCGGTGACCCAGTACTTC. As protein: CASSISGTGAVTQYF.

A note on this clone: At one end the junction does not follow the germline gene, possibly because of a read error. This chain links TRBV10-3 with TRBJ2-1; D ambiguous. Germline V lookup: CDR1 ENHRY, CDR2 SYGVKD. CDR3 length equals 14 residues. DNA for the CDR3: TGTGCCATCAGTGAACCCGGGTCCTCCAATGAGCAGTTCTTC. This gives the protein CAISEPGSSNEQFF.

The V call is TRBV19, the J call TRBJ2-6; the match to TRBD1 covers 9 bases. The ends lost 6 bases at V and 2 bases at J; junction bases unmatched: 11. Germline CDR1 is LNHDA and CDR2 is SQIVND (reference sequence). CDR3 size: 18 residues. CDR3 amino acids: CASSPGPRQGAGANVLTF. The CDR3 region has the DNA TGTGCCAGTAGCCCGGGACCACGACAGGGGGCTGGGGCCAACGTCCTGACTTTC.

J is TRBJ1-4 and V is TRBV6-5, with D uncertain. This CDR3 has 15 residues. The germline V and J ends were trimmed by 7 bases and 0 bases, with 12 bases remaining between them. Germline lookup yields CDR1 MNHEY and CDR2 SVGAGI. The CDR3 DNA sequence: TGTGCCAGCAAGGAAACAGCCGCAACTAATGAAAAACTGTTTTTT. Its translation is CASKETAATNEKLFF.

This chain connects TRBV7-2 to TRBJ1-2, with TRBD1 identical over 8 bases. V lost 5 bases to trimming and J lost 5 bases; unmatched junction nucleotides: 7. Germline loops: CDR1 SGHTA, CDR2 FQGNSA. The CDR3 is 14 residues long. CDR3 sequence: CASSIRDRRYGYTF. The CDR3 nucleotides read TGTGCCAGCAGCATTAGGGACAGGCGATATGGCTACACCTTC.

This chain's CDR3 is CASSIQGNYGYTF. Written as DNA, the CDR3 is TGCGCCAGCAGCATACAGGGCAACTATGGCTACACCTTC. This sequence joins TRBV5-1 and TRBJ1-2; a weak D match, TRBD1 (6 bases). CDR1 and CDR2 from the germline V gene are SGHRS and YFSETQ. The CDR3 runs 13 residues. Trimming stripped 4 bases from V and 2 bases from J, with 9 bases between.

In its sample, this clone was seen once. The genes are TRBV29-1 and TRBJ1-1, with 7 bases lining up with TRBD1. The J segment lost 2 bases and the V segment lost 7 bases, leaving 4 bases of the junction unmatched. The CDR3 has 12 amino acids. The germline gives CDR1 SQVTM, CDR2 ANQGSEA. The CDR3 protein is CSGGDSNTEAFF. The CDR3 bases are TGCAGCGGGGGGGACAGTAACACTGAAGCTTTCTTT.

The chain recombines TRBV7-9 with TRBJ2-3; 10 positions agree with TRBD2. The CDR3 extends over 17 amino acids. In germline, CDR1 is SEHNR, CDR2 FQNEAQ (reference sequence). Trimming at V came to 5 bases and at J to 1 base, leaving 9 bases not matched to a gene. The CDR3 region is CASSRTTSGLGTDTQYF. Written as DNA, the CDR3 is TGTGCCAGCAGCCGCACGACTAGCGGGCTTGGCACAGATACGCAGTATTTT.

This chain connects TRBV19 to TRBJ1-2; 9 bases are shared with TRBD1. Germline V gives CDR1 LNHDA, CDR2 SQIVND (reference sequence). V lost 3 bases, J lost 8 bases, and 7 bases stayed unmatched. The CDR3 is made up of 14 amino acids. The CDR3, as DNA: TGTGCCAGTAGTATTGGGCGGGACAGGGTCGGCTACACCTTC. Its translation: CASSIGRDRVGYTF.

This clone was seen a few times. The V gene is TRBV19, the J gene TRBJ1-5; 9 bases are a match to TRBD1. V lost 1 base and J lost 0; bases outside the gene matches: 7. The CDR3 spans 18 residues. The germline CDR1 and CDR2 sequences are LNHDA and SQIVND (reference sequence). CDR3 bases: TGTGCCAGTAGTATAGGAAGGACAGGGGTTTTTAGCAATCAGCCCCAGCATTTT. This sequence encodes CASSIGRTGVFSNQPQHF.

The V call is TRBV7-2, the J call TRBJ2-7; 9 nucleotides match TRBD1. After removal of 5 bases from V and 3 bases from J, the junction contained 5 bases not matched to a gene. Germline V gene sequence: CDR1 SGHTA, CDR2 FQGNSA. The CDR3 totals 14 residues. CDR3 bases: TGTGCCAGCAGCCCCCGGGACAGGGTCTACGAGCAGTACTTC. This sequence encodes CASSPRDRVYEQYF.

The chain joins TRBV19 to TRBJ1-4, with D hard to call. The length of the CDR3 is 15 residues. Trimming left V 3 bases short and J 0 bases short, with 8 bases between. Germline V gene sequence: CDR1 LNHDA, CDR2 SQIVND (reference sequence). CDR3 sequence (DNA): TGTGCCAGTAGTATCGGTATCTCAACTAATGAAAAACTGTTTTTT. Translated: CASSIGISTNEKLFF.

The chain employs TRBV4-3 and TRBJ2-7, with TRBD1 matching 12 bases. Germline V gene lookup returns CDR1 LGHNA and CDR2 YSLEER. The ends lost 4 bases at V and 6 bases at J; junction bases unmatched: 10. The CDR3 has 16 residues. CDR3 sequence (DNA): TGCGCCAGCAGCCCCCGGGACAGGGGGCTTTTTTTCGAGCAGTACTTC. Encoded protein: CASSPRDRGLFFEQYF.

V and J are TRBV7-9 and TRBJ1-1; D is uncertain. This CDR3 contains 15 residues. The V end was cut by 0 bases, the J end by 1 base, with 9 bases between. CDR1 SEHNR and CDR2 FQNEAQ come from the germline V gene (reference sequence). CDR3 DNA sequence: TGTGCCAGCAGCTTAGCGCGGCAGCAGAACACTGAAGCTTTCTTT. It translates to CASSLARQQNTEAFF.

The J gene is TRBJ2-6, the V gene TRBV18; possibly TRBD1 for D (6 bases). V shed 4 bases and J shed 0 bases, with 16 bases lying between them. The CDR3 spans 18 residues. The germline V gene encodes CDR1 KGHSH and CDR2 LQKENI. CDR3 DNA sequence: TGTGCCAGCTCACAGATAGGGACACCCAGCTCTGGGGCCAACGTCCTGACTTTC. This gives the protein CASSQIGTPSSGANVLTF.

For the CDR3, the DNA is TGTGCCAGCACGGACAGGGCCACCGGGGAGCTGTTTTTT. Amino acid sequence: CASTDRATGELFF. The V gene is TRBV27, the J gene TRBJ2-2, with 8 bases matching TRBD1. V lost 7 bases, J lost 4 bases, and 2 bases stayed unmatched. The CDR3 sequence is 13 residues long. CDR1 and CDR2 (germline): MNHEY, SMNVEV (reference sequence).

The chain is built from TRBV25-1 and TRBJ1-2; D is perhaps TRBD1 (5 bases). V dropped 2 bases and J dropped 4 bases, with 8 bases sitting between them. Germline V CDR1 and CDR2: MGHDK, SYGVNS. This CDR3 has 13 residues. This chain's CDR3 is CASSEQGGYGYTF. The CDR3 DNA reads TGTGCCAGCAGTGAACAGGGAGGCTATGGCTACACCTTC.

The chain links TRBV14 to TRBJ2-1; 8 positions match TRBD2. Looked up from germline, CDR1 is SGHDN and CDR2 is FVKESK. The CDR3 runs to 17 residues. V shed 3 bases, J shed 2 bases, and the junction held 9 bases outside the gene matches. The CDR3 protein is CASSHARGSGAYNEQFF. The CDR3 DNA reads TGTGCCAGCAGCCACGCCCGGGGTAGCGGGGCCTACAATGAGCAGTTCTTC.

This rearrangement joins TRBV5-4 to TRBJ2-5; possible D gene TRBD2, 6 bases. This CDR3 is built from 12 residues. Germline values: CDR1 SGHNT, CDR2 YYREEE (reference sequence). Trimming removed 4 bases at V and 7 bases at J, with 11 bases between. CDR3 bases: TGTGCCAGCAGCGCGGACTACGGGACCCAGTACTTC. It encodes CASSADYGTQYF.

This clone was seen a handful of times. CDR3 in amino acids: CASSQVVRGRGKLFF. DNA for the CDR3: TGTGCCAGCAGCCAAGTTGTCAGGGGAAGGGGAAAACTGTTTTTT. V is TRBV14 and J is TRBJ1-4; a weak D match, TRBD1 (6 bases). The CDR3 spans 15 residues. Germline CDR1 and CDR2: SGHDN and FVKESK. Trimming shortened V by 1 base and J by 10 bases, and 16 bases separated the two germline ends.

J is TRBJ1-4 and V is TRBV4-3; maybe TRBD1 (5 bases). V gave up 0 bases and J gave up 8 bases, with 19 bases separating them. CDR1 and CDR2 (germline): LGHNA, YSLEER. The CDR3 has 17 residues. CDR3 protein: CASSQDAGGKQREKLFF. The CDR3 region has the DNA TGCGCCAGCAGCCAAGACGCGGGGGGGAAGCAAAGGGAAAAACTGTTTTTT.

The J gene is TRBJ2-1, the V gene TRBV19, with TRBD1 matching over 7 bases. Germline loops: CDR1 LNHDA, CDR2 SQIVND (reference sequence). The V segment lost 2 bases and the J segment 4 bases; nucleotides outside the gene matches: 11. The CDR3 runs 17 residues. CDR3 loop: CASSIKGGADLYNEQFF. Written as DNA, the CDR3 is TGTGCCAGTAGTATAAAAGGGGGCGCCGACCTTTACAATGAGCAGTTCTTC.

This rearrangement joins TRBV6-5 to TRBJ2-7, with TRBD1 matching 7 bases. The germline V gene has CDR1 MNHEY and CDR2 SVGAGI. The CDR3 sequence is 13 residues long. After removal of 6 bases from V and 3 bases from J, the junction contained 5 bases not matched to a gene. This CDR3 is CASRGTAHYEQYF. CDR3 nucleotide sequence: TGTGCCAGCAGAGGGACAGCCCACTACGAGCAGTACTTC.

The V and J genes are TRBV7-6 and TRBJ2-7, with D hard to call. The CDR3 is 14 residues long. V was pared by 2 bases and J by 2 bases, with 10 bases between. Germline CDR1 is SGHVS and CDR2 is FNYEAQ. The CDR3: CASSLNASPYEQYF. The CDR3 DNA follows: TGTGCCAGCAGCTTAAACGCCAGTCCCTACGAGCAGTACTTC.

The rearrangement links TRBV29-1 to TRBJ1-1; D call uncertain. Germline lookup yields CDR1 SQVTM and CDR2 ANQGSEA. The V and J ends lost 3 bases and 0 bases respectively, with 11 bases between them. CDR3 length equals 14 residues. Written as DNA, the CDR3 is TGCAGCGTTGATATGTTACACCTGAACACTGAAGCTTTCTTT. It encodes CSVDMLHLNTEAFF.

J is TRBJ2-7 and V is TRBV29-1; D is unclear. With 3 bases removed from V and 6 bases from J, the gap between germline ends came to 12 bases. The CDR3 is made up of 12 amino acids. Germline V gene lookup returns CDR1 SQVTM and CDR2 ANQGSEA. This chain's CDR3 is CSVDRGTGEQYF. CDR3 nucleotide sequence: TGCAGCGTTGATCGAGGAACCGGCGAGCAGTACTTC.

The chain is built from TRBV11-2 and TRBJ2-1, with D hard to call. The CDR3 contains 12 residues. Trimming left V 1 base short and J 7 bases short, with 5 bases between. CDR1 SGHAT and CDR2 FQNNGV come from the germline V gene. DNA for the CDR3: TGTGCCAGCAGCTTAGGGGCTAATGAGCAGTTCTTC. Its translation: CASSLGANEQFF.

This CDR3 reads CASSPSYGYTF. DNA of the CDR3: TGTGCCAGCAGCCCGTCCTATGGCTACACCTTC. This chain connects TRBV7-9 to TRBJ1-2; D remains unclear. Germline values: CDR1 SEHNR, CDR2 FQNEAQ (reference sequence). The CDR3 is made up of 11 amino acids. Trimming removed 5 bases at V and 4 bases at J, with 5 bases between.

J is TRBJ1-4 and V is TRBV5-4, with 11 nucleotides matching TRBD1. The CDR3 runs to 15 residues. V trimming: 5 bases; J trimming: 10 bases; junction bases outside the gene matches: 10. Germline-derived CDR1 and CDR2 are SGHNT and YYREEE (reference sequence). CDR3 region: CASSTMDRGPVKLFF. CDR3 DNA: TGTGCCAGCAGTACGATGGACAGGGGGCCTGTAAAACTGTTTTTT.